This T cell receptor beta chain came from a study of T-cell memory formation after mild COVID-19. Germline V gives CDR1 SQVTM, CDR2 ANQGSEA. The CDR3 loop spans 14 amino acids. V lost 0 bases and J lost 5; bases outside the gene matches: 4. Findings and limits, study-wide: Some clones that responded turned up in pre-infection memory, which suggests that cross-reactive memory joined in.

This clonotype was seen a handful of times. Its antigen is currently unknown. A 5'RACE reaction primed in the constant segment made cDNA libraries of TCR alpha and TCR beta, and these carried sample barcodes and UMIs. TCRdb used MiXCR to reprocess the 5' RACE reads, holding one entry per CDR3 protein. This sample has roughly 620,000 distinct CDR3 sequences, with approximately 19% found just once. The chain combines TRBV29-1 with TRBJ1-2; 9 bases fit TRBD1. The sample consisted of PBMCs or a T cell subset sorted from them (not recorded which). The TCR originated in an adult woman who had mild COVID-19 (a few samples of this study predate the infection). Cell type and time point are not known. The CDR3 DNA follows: TGCAGCGTTGAAGAGTTGGACAGGGGTTATGGCTACACCTTC. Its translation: CSVEELDRGYGYTF.